The sample holds a few counts of the clone carrying this T cell receptor (beta chain). Its cognate antigen is unknown. Between the trimmed V and J ends, which lost 6 bases and 1 base, there was a span of 7 bases. The germline V gene encodes CDR1 DFQATT and CDR2 SNEGSKA (reference sequence). The CDR3 is 12 residues long. 5'RACE with constant-segment primers built TCRalpha and TCRbeta cDNA libraries with UMIs. TCRdb re-called the 5' RACE reads through MiXCR, storing one row per CDR3 protein. The table shows fewer than 700,000 distinct CDR3 sequences, with around 17% occurring only once. This entry is derived from a study of T-cell memory formation after mild COVID-19. Whole-study findings and limits: Proof of SARS-CoV-2 specificity was absent for the second-wave clones that crested on day 37.

Sample: PBMCs or a T cell subset sorted from them (not recorded which). This clonotype originated in an adult woman who had mild COVID-19 (a few samples of this study predate the infection). Cell type and time point are not known. The gene calls are TRBV20-1 and TRBJ1-3; D is ambiguous. The CDR3 DNA follows: TGCAGTGCAGCCGGATCTGGAAACACCATATATTTT. It codes for CSAAGSGNTIYF.